This TCR beta chain comes out of a study of OX40 agonist ivuxolimab in advanced cancers. TCRdb's copy holds only in-frame clones and misses some; the assay was immunoSEQ multiplex PCR. The sample has 77,000 or so clones; 85% to 95% are singletons. CDR1 is MNHEY, CDR2 SMNVEV, per germline (reference sequence). After removal of 10 bases from V and 9 bases from J, the junction contained 8 bases not matched to a gene. This CDR3 has 12 residues. This specimen was CD4+ or CD8+ T cells sorted from blood, taken in a trial of the OX40 agonist ivuxolimab. The sequence derives from an adult with an advanced solid tumor such as melanoma, head and neck, liver or kidney cancer. The chain has TRBV27 and TRBJ2-1; 8 nucleotides align to TRBD2. The CDR3 reads CATGLVHTEQFF. The CDR3 region has the DNA TGTGCCACGGGACTAGTTCATACTGAGCAGTTCTTC.